The rows below give T cell receptor beta chains drawn from one sample of a study of coeliac disease. Profiled with immunoSEQ multiplex PCR; TCRdb holds only in-frame clones, not every one. The sample shows over 5,500 clones, approximately 66% of them seen only once. Sequenced material: lamina propria lymphocytes from the gut. The origin of the receptors is a man in his fifties or sixties with active celiac disease. CDR3s include the opening cysteine and the closing phenylalanine or tryptophan. The order of the fields is clone size, J gene, V gene, D gene, CDR3 DNA, CDR3 protein. A D gene is named only where the DNA matches it firmly. Some rows mark clone size as missing; the rest say once, few, many or name a class of expanded clone.

few,TRBJ2-1,TRBV7-9,NA,TGTGCCAGCAGCTTAAGCGGCTCCTACAATGAGCAGTTCTTC,CASSLSGSYNEQFF
NA,TRBJ1-4,TRBV5-4,TRBD1,TGTGCCAGCAGCTTGGGCAGGGGGACTGAAAAACTGTTTTTT,CASSLGRGTEKLFF
NA,TRBJ2-2,TRBV10-1,TRBD2,TGCGCCAGCAGTGACCCAGCGGGAGGCACCGGGGAGCTGTTTTTT,CASSDPAGGTGELFF
medium-sized,TRBJ2-7,TRBV27,NA,TGTGCCAGCAGTCCACCCTACAGGGACGAGCAGTACTTC,CASSPPYRDEQYF
NA,TRBJ1-5,TRBV19,NA,TGTGCCAGTAAAATGGCCAATACCAATCAGCCCCAGCATTTT,CASKMANTNQPQHF
NA,TRBJ2-1,TRBV7-9,TRBD2,TGTGCCAGCAGCTTAGTTAGCGGGCTTCACAATGAGCAGTTCTTC,CASSLVSGLHNEQFF
NA,TRBJ2-3,TRBV18,TRBD1,TGTGCCAGCTCCTCCGGGACAGGGGGAGATACGCAGTATTTT,CASSSGTGGDTQYF
NA,TRBJ2-1,TRBV4-1,NA,TGCGCCAGCAGCCCCCACGGGGCCGGGAGAGATAGCTCCTACAATGAGCAGTTCTTC,CASSPHGAGRDSSYNEQFF
NA,TRBJ2-7,TRBV29-1,NA,TGCAGCGCAACTACAAGCTACGAGCAGTACTTC,CSATTSYEQYF
NA,TRBJ2-3,TRBV27,NA,TGTGCCAGCAGCCTACCGGGAGATACGCAGTATTTT,CASSLPGDTQYF
few,TRBJ2-7,TRBV2,NA,TGTGCCAGCAGTGTGGGGCGGCAGTACGAGCAGTACTTC,CASSVGRQYEQYF
NA,TRBJ2-3,TRBV6-1,NA,TGTGCCAGCAGTGGACCCCTAGACGGAGATACGCAGTATTTT,CASSGPLDGDTQYF
NA,TRBJ1-1,TRBV18,NA,TGTGCCAGCTTCAACAAGATTGAAGCTTTCTTT,CASFNKIEAFF
NA,TRBJ1-4,TRBV6-6,TRBD1,TGTGCCAGCAGACAGACAGGGGTAAATGAAAAACTGTTTTTT,CASRQTGVNEKLFF
NA,TRBJ2-7,TRBV7-2,NA,TGTGCCAGCAGCTTAGGATCTCAGCGCTCCTACGAGCAGTACTTC,CASSLGSQRSYEQYF
NA,TRBJ1-1,TRBV2,TRBD1,TGTGCCAGCAGTCCCGGGACAGGAGCTTTCTTT,CASSPGTGAFF
NA,TRBJ2-1,TRBV19,TRBD2,TGTGCCAGTAGTATAGGAGGGACTAGCGGGAGTCGTAGGAATGAGCAGTTCTTC,CASSIGGTSGSRRNEQFF
NA,TRBJ2-2,TRBV27,NA,TGTGCCAGCAGTTTATCACGGTTAACCGGGGAGCTGTTTTTT,CASSLSRLTGELFF
NA,TRBJ2-3,TRBV5-1,NA,TGCGCCAGCAGCCCGCGCCCCGGGACAGATACGCAGTATTTT,CASSPRPGTDTQYF
NA,TRBJ2-2,TRBV7-2,TRBD2,TGTGCCAGCAGCTTAGCCTTCGCGGGAGGGGTAGGGGAGCTGTTTTTT,CASSLAFAGGVGELFF
NA,TRBJ2-2,TRBV11-1,TRBD1,TGTGCCAGCAGCTTAGATCCACAGGGGTCGGGGGAGCTGTTTTTT,CASSLDPQGSGELFF
NA,TRBJ2-2,TRBV5-1,TRBD2,TGCGCCAGCAGCTTTCCCCAAGGGGAGGGCACCGGGGAGCTGTTTTTT,CASSFPQGEGTGELFF
NA,TRBJ2-4,TRBV30,TRBD1,TGTGCCCAAACCCCGGGACAGGGGATAGCCAAAAACATTCAGTACTTC,CAQTPGQGIAKNIQYF
NA,TRBJ2-1,TRBV7-9,TRBD2,TGTGCCAGCAGCGCGGGACTAGCGGGGGTTGAGGAGCAGTTCTTC,CASSAGLAGVEEQFF
NA,TRBJ2-7,TRBV7-2,TRBD2,TGTGCCAGCAGTAGAGTAGCGGGGGTATACGAGCAGTACTTC,CASSRVAGVYEQYF
NA,TRBJ2-3,TRBV27,TRBD2,TGTGCCAGCAGTTTGGGTACTAGCGGGGATACGCAGTATTTT,CASSLGTSGDTQYF
NA,TRBJ1-4,TRBV7-2,NA,TGTGCCAGCAGCTTAGTGGCGGGGGAAGGTGAAAAACTGTTTTTT,CASSLVAGEGEKLFF
NA,TRBJ1-2,TRBV6-5,NA,TGTGCCAGCAGTGAACAGGGCATTGTGAGCTACACCTTC,CASSEQGIVSYTF
NA,TRBJ2-7,TRBV7-2,TRBD2,TGTGCCAGCAGCATACGACTAGCGGAGACCTACGAGCAGTACTTC,CASSIRLAETYEQYF
NA,TRBJ1-3,TRBV18,TRBD1,TGTGCCAGCTCACCCGACGGGACAGGGACTAAACGCACCATATATTTT,CASSPDGTGTKRTIYF
NA,TRBJ2-3,TRBV2,NA,TGTGCCACCGCCCGCGGTATAGACACAGATACGCAGTATTTT,CATARGIDTDTQYF
NA,TRBJ1-1,TRBV2,NA,TGTGCCAGCTCCCGGGTGGCAGCTGAAGCTTTCTTT,CASSRVAAEAFF
NA,TRBJ2-2,TRBV5-1,TRBD1,TGCGCCAGCAGCCTGGTGGGGACAGCAGCCGGGGAGCTGTTTTTT,CASSLVGTAAGELFF
NA,TRBJ1-3,TRBV4-3,NA,TGCGCCAGCAGCCGAGAGGGGCCTGGAAACACCATATATTTT,CASSREGPGNTIYF
once,TRBJ2-5,TRBV15,TRBD1,TGTGCCACCAGCGTTGGGGGACAGGTTGGATGGAAGACCCAGTACTTC,CATSVGGQVGWKTQYF
medium-sized,TRBJ2-2,TRBV9,TRBD1,TGTGCCAGCAGCATCGGACAGGGGGCTTCCGGGGAGCTGTTTTTT,CASSIGQGASGELFF
once,TRBJ1-1,TRBV4-2,TRBD1,TGTGCCAGCAGGACAGGGAACCAACCTCCTATGAACACTGAAGCTTTCTTT,CASRTGNQPPMNTEAFF
NA,TRBJ2-5,TRBV19,NA,TGTGCCAGTAGTACCGGGGGAATGGAGACCCAGTACTTC,CASSTGGMETQYF
NA,TRBJ2-5,TRBV7-7,TRBD2,TGTGCCAGCAGCACCTTCGGACTAGCGGGAGCCGAAGAGACCCAGTACTTC,CASSTFGLAGAEETQYF
few,TRBJ1-2,TRBV27,NA,TGTGCCAGCAGTACTTCCAGGGAAAGTCACGGCTACACCTTC,CASSTSRESHGYTF